This T cell receptor (beta chain) was identified in a study of T cell changes during pregnancy in multiple sclerosis. CDR3 size: 13 residues. The V gene lost 7 bases and the J gene lost 1 base, with 10 bases spanning the gap. Germline CDR1 MNHEY, CDR2 SVGAGI. TCRdb's copy holds only in-frame clones and misses some; the assay was immunoSEQ multiplex PCR. The sample records roughly 43,000 clones, about 88% being singletons. The V gene is TRBV6-5, the J gene TRBJ1-1; D unclear. The sequencing used CD4+ T cells from peripheral blood mononuclear cells, collected after pregnancy. The source is a female donor with multiple sclerosis, enrolled in a pregnancy study. The DNA for the CDR3 is TGTGCCAGCATCCCGGAGGCGAACACTGAAGCTTTCTTT. Protein sequence: CASIPEANTEAFF.